This T cell receptor beta chain was recovered during a study of shared clonotypes between healthy human individuals. General study points: Memory subsets generally showed lower estimated richness than naive subsets.

Between the trimmed V and J ends, which lost 4 bases and 3 bases, there was a span of 9 bases. The CDR3 is 14 amino acids. Germline CDR1 MDHEN, CDR2 SYDVKM. Authors' analysis steps: From ImmunoSEQ came sequences covering only the junction and carrying no quality scores, so filtering differed. Clones were read by immunoSEQ multiplex PCR, and TCRdb kept only the in-frame ones, dropping some. The DNA gave D and trimming, while V, J and clone size come from that table. The table shows around 1.9 million clones, with about 93% occurring only once. Concerning this clone: Antigen: not known.

It was CD45RO-negative cells, positively selected for CCR7, that made up naive CD8 cells, with terminally differentiated effector memory CD45RA+ cells excluded. Source material: naive CD8+ T cells from PBMCs. The TCR was taken from a man younger than 30 in good health. Some clones in this sample may be carry-over from other donors' samples. This chain uses TRBV28 with TRBJ2-2, with D perhaps matching TRBD1 (5 bases). Here the CDR3 reads CASSWGSYTGELFF. For the CDR3, the DNA is TGTGCCAGCAGTTGGGGCAGCTACACCGGGGAGCTGTTTTTT.